The present entry profiles one TCR beta chain with its context. This clonotype has just a few counts. Its antigen is still unknown. There are no base qualities to consult, and no much larger clone falls within one base. TCRdb names Illumina NovaSeq 6000 as the instrument used. TCRalpha and TCRbeta cDNA libraries were built by 5'RACE with constant-segment primers, adding sample barcodes and unique molecular identifiers. Trizol reagent was used to extract RNA from every sample. Libraries were amplified in two PCR steps, with a second sample barcode and Illumina TruSeq adapters added in the second step. Sequencing of the libraries was done on an Illumina NovaSeq, producing 2 x 150 bp paired-end reads. In the paper's pipeline: Reads were demultiplexed and collapsed into UMI-guided consensus sequences with migec v1.2.7. With mixcr v2.1.11, UMI consensuses were aligned to TRA and TRB V and J templates and assembled into clonotypes. Expanded or contracted clonotypes were those called significant by both edgeR and NoisET, with noise models trained on biological replicates. edgeR calls used a false discovery rate-adjusted p below 0.01 and a log2 fold-change threshold of 1. As an exploratory analysis of dynamics, max-normalized trajectories of the 1000 most abundant clonotypes were examined by PCA with hierarchical clustering. Separately sequenced CD4+ and CD8+ repertoires were used to assign a CD4 or CD8 phenotype to each responding clone. The raw public reads went through TCRdb reprocessing: fastp at Q25, MiXCR clone calling, in-frame beta chains kept. Rows with one shared CDR3 protein collapse into an entry with the most common genes and DNA. TCRdb, not the authors, supplied the V and J calls. The sample data list around 500,000 distinct CDR3 sequences, and approximately 18% of these were observed just once. Clones ranked in the top ten supply about 12% of the sample.

This entry is derived from a study of T-cell memory formation after mild COVID-19 (dated by TCRdb to the early 2020s). Some background on the complete study: TCR sequence clusters from the two donors were largely donor specific. The cohort was made up of two young adult volunteers, one female and one male, who were previously healthy. In two donors, T-cell clones that expanded and contracted after mild COVID-19 were tracked by sequencing TCRalpha and TCRbeta repertoires over time. Overall results and qualifications from the work: Only a couple of mild cases were covered by the study, and larger cohorts that include severe cases with pre-infection samples were considered necessary. From day 15 to 85, contracting clones showed balanced CD4/CD8 phenotypes, whereas a second wave of clones that expanded from day 15 to 37 leaned towards CD4+. Some responding clones were detected in pre-infection memory, suggesting pre-existing cross-reactive memory T cells joined the SARS-CoV-2 response. Contracting CD4+ clones appeared mostly in the CM and EM memory subsets, whereas CD8+ clones were enriched in EMRA. SARS-CoV-2 specificity was not confirmed for the second-wave clones peaking on day 37.

Ficoll-Paque density gradient centrifugation was used to isolate PBMCs. V ends up 3 bases short and J 2 bases short, with an unmatched junction base count of 10. From the germline V gene, CDR1 is LGHNA and CDR2 is YSLEER. The CDR3 runs 18 amino acids, cysteine and phenylalanine included. The retained sequence is limited to the CDR3, 54 bases, with the frame set at the first base. This chain is built from TRBV4-3 and TRBJ2-1, and TRBD2 matches 10 of the central bases. This receptor was obtained from an adult woman who had mild COVID-19 (a few samples of this study predate the infection). The sample titles of this study are shuffled in the database, so cell type and time point are left out; the donor was told from shared clones. Sequenced sample: PBMCs or a T cell subset sorted from them (not recorded which). The CDR3 is CASSHATSGYIPYNEQFF. DNA sequence: TGCGCCAGCAGCCACGCGACTAGCGGGTATATACCCTACAATGAGCAGTTCTTC.